The 6 T cell receptor beta chains below all came from one sample that was sequenced in a study of tumor-infiltrating lymphocytes in primary liver carcinoma. From about 20-30 mg of unsorted bulk tissue, DNA and RNA were co-extracted together. Total RNA (roughly 530 ng) served as template for TCR beta cDNA synthesis primed by a constant-region primer. Library construction for TCR beta comprised three nested multiplex PCR rounds performed with slightly modified ARM-PCR. Researchers ran the first two PCR rounds for ten to eleven cycles each with TRBV1-TRBV30 forward primers and a C-beta reverse primer. Each CDR3 protein gets one entry after TCRdb re-called the multiplex PCR reads with MiXCR. Here the sample spans under 200,000 distinct CDR3 sequences, around 85% being singletons. Sequenced material: tumor tissue from primary liver carcinoma. The receptors shown here come from a man aged 40-50 years with primary liver carcinoma and hepatitis B virus infection.

As regards this clonotype: As the CDR3 is not closed by the conserved phenylalanine or tryptophan, this likely results from a read error. V usage is TRBV5-1 and J usage is TRBJ2-5, with D hard to call. The CDR3 spans 14 residues. In germline, CDR1 is SGHRS, CDR2 YFSETQ. CDR3 amino acids: CANSLTGIWETQYL. The CDR3 DNA follows: TGCGCCAACAGCCTCACTGGCATCTGGGAGACCCAGTACTTA.

In regard to this clonotype: Germline is not matched at one junction end, which may reflect a read error. V is TRBV5-6 and J is TRBJ2-2; perhaps TRBD2 as D (5 bases). This CDR3 is built from 13 residues. Per germline, CDR1 SGHDT and CDR2 YYEEEE. The CDR3 sequence is CASNSRNTGELYF. CDR3 DNA sequence: TGTGCCAGCAACTCGCGGAACACCGGGGAGCTGTATTTT.

On this clonotype itself: At one end the junction does not follow the germline gene, possibly because of a read error. The chain employs TRBV5-8 and TRBJ1-5; D perhaps matches TRBD1 (5 bases). The CDR3 is 18 residues long. Germline values: CDR1 SGHTS, CDR2 YDEGEE. CDR3 DNA: TGTGCCAGCAGCTTATTCGGGACGGCCGGCTATAGCAATCAGTCCCAGCATTTT. Encoded protein: CASSLFGTAGYSNQSQHF.

In this sample, this clonotype turned up once. This CDR3 is missing its conserved last phenylalanine or tryptophan, likely due to a read error. V is TRBV12-3 or TRBV12-4 and J is TRBJ2-5; D is unresolved. Trimming removed 2 bases from V and 4 bases from J, with 8 bases in between. This CDR3 comprises 13 residues. CDR3 loop: CASSLSGVETQYC. The CDR3 nucleotides read TGTGCCAGCAGTTTAAGTGGAGTAGAGACCCAGTACTGC.

Only a few counts were recorded for this clonotype. The junction shows a germline mismatch at one end, possibly a read error. The chain recombines TRBV12-3 or TRBV12-4 with TRBJ2-5, with D perhaps matching TRBD2 (6 bases). This CDR3 comprises 13 residues. As DNA, the CDR3 is TGTGCCGGCAGTTTGTCGGGGGTCGAGACCCAGTACTTC. As protein: CAGSLSGVETQYF.

Of note for this clonotype: An end of the junction differs from the germline gene, which may be a read error. J is TRBJ2-7 and V is TRBV29-1, with TRBD2 identical over 7 bases. The CDR3 length is 13 residues. From germline, CDR1 is SQVTM and CDR2 ANQGSEA. The CDR3 DNA sequence: TGCAGCGAGCGACTAGTGGGAGGGCACGATCAGTACTTC. This gives the protein CSERLVGGHDQYF.